A selection of T cell receptor beta chains follows, all from one sample in a study of blood T cells in healthy people across ages. Each CDR3 protein gets one entry after TCRdb re-called the 5' RACE reads with MiXCR. The sample has approximately 810,000 distinct CDR3 sequences; 29% are singletons. The sequenced material came from blood. The receptor source for this set is a woman older than 75 in good health. CDR3s include the opening cysteine and the closing phenylalanine or tryptophan. The D gene is left open where the match is weak. Expanded clones are given a class, and other clones once, few, many or no size at all.

V	D	J	size	DNA	CDR3
TRBV29-1	.	TRBJ2-1	many	TGCAGCGTTGACCCTCAAGGGGGGCCCTACAATGAGCAGTTCTTC	CSVDPQGGPYNEQFF
TRBV11-2	TRBD2	TRBJ2-2	few	TGTGCCAGCAGACTAGCGGGGGGGCGCACCGGGGAGCTGTTTTTT	CASRLAGGRTGELFF
TRBV7-9	.	TRBJ2-1	few	TGTGCCAGCAGCTTGCCCAGTAATCGGTACAATGAGCAGTTCTTC	CASSLPSNRYNEQFF
TRBV29-1	.	TRBJ2-5	many	TGCAGCGTTGATTCCTTTGCTGGGGAGACCCAGTACTTC	CSVDSFAGETQYF
TRBV7-9	.	TRBJ2-1	many	TGTGCCAGCAGCTTAATGGTCTCAAGGGTGGGGAATGAGCAGTTCTTC	CASSLMVSRVGNEQFF
TRBV7-2	.	TRBJ1-3	few	TGTGCCAGCAGCGCACGCAACAGGGAGACTAACACCATATATTTT	CASSARNRETNTIYF
TRBV20-1	.	TRBJ2-5	many	TGCAGTGCTAGTCTAAAAGAGACCCAGTACTTC	CSASLKETQYF
TRBV6-2/TRBV6-3	.	TRBJ2-7	.	TGTGCCATCAGTGTAAGGGAAAAGTATGAGCAGTACTTC	CAISVREKYEQYF
TRBV6-2/TRBV6-3	.	TRBJ2-7	many	TGTGCCAGCAGGACAGGACAGCGATGGGAGCAGTACTTC	CASRTGQRWEQYF
TRBV6-2/TRBV6-3	.	TRBJ2-5	.	TGTGCCGGCAGTTACTCTCGGCAGGGGCTGGAGGAGCAGTACTTC	CAGSYSRQGLEEQYF
TRBV12-3/TRBV12-4	TRBD1	TRBJ1-1	few	TGTGCCAGCAGCCATAGACAGGGGAGAAGTTCTGAAGCTTTCTTT	CASSHRQGRSSEAFF
TRBV19	.	TRBJ1-2	few	TGTGCCAGTAGAGATGATTCAACAGCTAACTATGGCTACACCTTC	CASRDDSTANYGYTF
TRBV14	.	TRBJ1-5	few	TGTGCCAGCAGCCGGACCGCCAATCAGCCCCAGCATTTT	CASSRTANQPQHF
TRBV20-1	TRBD2	TRBJ2-5	many	TGCAGTGCCCCTAACAGGGCTAGCGGGAGAGAGACCCAGTACTTC	CSAPNRASGRETQYF
TRBV3-1	.	TRBJ1-4	many	TGTGCCAGCAGCCAAGATCTGCGGTTGGGGGAAAAACTGTTTTTT	CASSQDLRLGEKLFF
TRBV6-1	TRBD1	TRBJ2-1	many	TGTGCCAGCAGTCAAGACAGGGGGCTCCTCAATGAGCAGTTCTTC	CASSQDRGLLNEQFF